This T cell receptor (beta chain) was sequenced during a study of a mutant IDH1 vaccine in newly diagnosed glioma. On the study more broadly: Patients came in for eight vaccinations, in weeks 1, 3, 5, 7, 11, 15, 19 and 23. Every participant had undergone radiotherapy, temozolomide, or both before, and most underwent both.

Using immunoSEQ multiplex PCR, the repertoire was profiled, and TCRdb retains in-frame clones only, with some absent. The sample yields around 52,000 clones, more than 80% seen once. Specified time point: week 5, during vaccination. Doses comprised 300 ug of mutant IDH1 20-mer peptide each, plus topical imiquimod. Astrocytomas that were new, WHO grade 3 or 4, IDH1-mutant and ATRX-lost were present in the donors. This CDR3 spans 15 amino acids. Germline CDR1 SNHLY, CDR2 FYNNEI. Trimming shortened V by 7 bases and J by 3 bases, and 16 bases separated the two germline ends. Study-wide findings and caveats: In approximately 92% of patients, immune responses induced by the vaccine occurred.

In regard to this clone: The target antigen is unknown.

V gene TRBV2 combines with J gene TRBJ2-1, with D perhaps assigned TRBD1 or TRBD2 (5 bases each). The receptor was isolated from a woman in her forties with glioma. Specimen: PBMCs, collected from a glioma patient whose treatment included an IDH1 peptide vaccine. CDR3 sequence (DNA): TGTGCCAGCATGGGAGTGGGGGTCTTCTACAATGAGCAGTTCTTC. Protein sequence: CASMGVGVFYNEQFF.